The 29 T cell receptor beta chains below come from one sample, sequenced in a study of Graves' ophthalmopathy and Graves' hyperthyroidism. CDR3 regions of TCR beta were amplified from RNA transcripts. Following a first-round RT-PCR that used HTBI primers, a second-round multiplex PCR was carried out. Using its own MiXCR run on the multiplex PCR reads, TCRdb lists one record per CDR3 protein. Among 150,000 or so distinct CDR3 sequences, 30% to 45% were seen once, and the ten largest hold approximately 6.3%. The source material was peripheral blood. The receptors originated from a woman aged 40 to 55 with Graves' ophthalmopathy.

In this sample, this clonotype turned up a few times. This rearrangement joins TRBV6-2 or TRBV6-3 to TRBJ2-7; 8 bases fit TRBD2. Germline trimming cut 6 bases from V and 5 bases from J; bases unmatched to any gene: 6. The CDR3 has 13 amino acids. Germline CDR1 and CDR2: MNHEY and SVGEGT. The chain's CDR3 is CASSASGRHEQYF. The CDR3 DNA sequence: TGTGCCAGCAGCGCTAGCGGGCGACACGAGCAGTACTTC.

This clonotype showed up many times. The chain links TRBV2 to TRBJ2-4; 8 bases line up with TRBD2. V lost 4 bases and J lost 7; bases outside the gene matches: 9. Germline loops: CDR1 SNHLY, CDR2 FYNNEI. The CDR3 consists of 15 residues. The CDR3 bases are TGTGCCAGCAGTGGACTAGCGAGTGGCAAGAACATTCAGTACTTC. This encodes CASSGLASGKNIQYF.

The rearrangement links TRBV25-1 to TRBJ2-7; possibly TRBD1 or TRBD2 for D (7 bases each). Germline V gene sequence: CDR1 MGHDK, CDR2 SYGVNS. V lost 3 bases and J lost 6, with 15 bases in between. The CDR3 runs to 14 residues. The CDR3 spells CASSEVGRGLEQYF. DNA for the CDR3: TGTGCCAGCAGTGAGGTAGGGAGGGGGCTCGAGCAGTACTTC.

The chain employs TRBV12-3 or TRBV12-4 and TRBJ1-1, with a tentative D call TRBD1 (6 bases). Trimming took off 7 bases at V and 5 bases at J, with 14 bases between the two ends. The CDR3 sequence is 13 residues long. The CDR3, as DNA: TGTGCCAGCAAACAGGGTTCGTTGACTGAAGCTTTCTTT. It encodes CASKQGSLTEAFF.

This chain joins TRBV7-2 and TRBJ2-5; maybe TRBD2 (5 bases). The CDR3 consists of 14 residues. The germline CDR1 and CDR2 sequences are SGHTA and FQGNSA. V was trimmed by 6 bases and J by 3 bases, leaving 14 bases between them. This CDR3 is CASSFGRAEETQYF. DNA of the CDR3: TGTGCCAGCAGTTTCGGGCGGGCCGAAGAGACCCAGTACTTC.

This clonotype was detected many times. This chain links TRBV18 with TRBJ2-7; D ambiguous. The germline V gene has CDR1 KGHSH and CDR2 LQKENI. V was clipped by 6 bases and J by 6 bases, with 12 bases between them. The CDR3 extends over 12 amino acids. CDR3 amino acids: CASSPTQLEQYF. CDR3 sequence (DNA): TGTGCCAGCTCGCCGACCCAACTCGAGCAGTACTTC.

This clonotype turned up a few times. V and J are TRBV6-2 or TRBV6-3 and TRBJ2-5, with D unresolved. Trimming pared 0 bases from V and 1 base from J, leaving 9 bases between. This CDR3 spans 15 amino acids. Germline CDR1 and CDR2: MNHEY and SVGEGT. The CDR3 sequence is CASSYSRTRQETQYF. In DNA form, the CDR3 reads TGTGCCAGCAGTTACTCGAGGACGCGCCAAGAGACCCAGTACTTC.

This clonotype was recorded at least ten times. This chain joins TRBV7-9 and TRBJ1-2; possibly TRBD1 for D (5 bases). The CDR3 sequence is 15 residues long. Trimming cost V 4 bases and J 2 bases, with 14 bases left between them. Looked up from germline, CDR1 is SEHNR and CDR2 is FQNEAQ (reference sequence). CDR3 loop: CASSSLGRDNYGYTF. DNA of the CDR3: TGTGCCAGCAGCTCCCTCGGCCGGGACAACTATGGCTACACCTTC.

This rearrangement joins TRBV7-2 to TRBJ1-1; D may be TRBD1 (5 bases). This CDR3 has 18 residues. CDR1 is SGHTA, CDR2 FQGNSA, per germline. Trimming removed 0 bases from V and 0 bases from J, with 17 bases in between. The CDR3 is CASSLADNYWGMNTEAFF. CDR3 DNA: TGTGCCAGCAGCTTAGCGGACAATTACTGGGGGATGAACACTGAAGCTTTCTTT. Full variable domain (rest looked up from reference TRBV7-2 and TRBJ1-1): GAGVSQSPSNKVTEKGKDVELRCDPISGHTALYWYRQSLGQGLEFLIYFQGNSAPDKSGLPSDRFSAERTGGSVSTLTIQRTQQEDSAVYLCASSLADNYWGMNTEAFFGQGTRLTVV.

In this sample, this clonotype turned up many times. This chain connects TRBV2 to TRBJ1-2; D not resolved. Germline values: CDR1 SNHLY, CDR2 FYNNEI. Trimming stripped 6 bases from V and 5 bases from J, with 10 bases between. CDR3 length: 12 residues. In nucleotides, the CDR3 is TGTGCCAGCAGGGTTATTAGATATGGCTACACCTTC. Protein sequence: CASRVIRYGYTF. The full variable domain, with the rest looked up from reference TRBV2 and TRBJ1-2, is EPEVTQTPSHQVTQMGQEVILRCVPISNHLYFYWYRQILGQKVEFLVSFYNNEISEKSEIFDDQFSVERPDGSNFTLKIRSTKLEDSAMYFCASRVIRYGYTFGSGTRLTVV.

At least ten counts were recorded for this clonotype. This chain connects TRBV6-5 to TRBJ1-1; unclear D gene. Trimming removed 0 bases at V and 0 bases at J, with 14 bases between. The CDR3 totals 17 residues. CDR1 and CDR2 from the germline V gene are MNHEY and SVGAGI. In DNA form, the CDR3 reads TGTGCCAGCAGTTACTCTTCGGGGATCGGGATGAACACTGAAGCTTTCTTT. It is translated as CASSYSSGIGMNTEAFF.

As DNA, the CDR3 is TGTGCCAGCAGTTACTCGAACAGGGTCCATGGCTACACCTTC. Translating gives CASSYSNRVHGYTF. The V gene is TRBV6-5, the J gene TRBJ1-2, with D possibly being TRBD1 (6 bases). In germline, CDR1 is MNHEY, CDR2 SVGAGI. V lost 0 bases and J 6 bases, leaving 11 bases between the germline ends. This CDR3 comprises 14 residues.

This clonotype was recorded many times. The chain is built from TRBV5-4 and TRBJ2-7, with TRBD1 matching over 9 bases. Germline V gene lookup returns CDR1 SGHNT and CDR2 YYREEE (reference sequence). V lost 4 bases to trimming and J lost 2 bases; unmatched junction nucleotides: 7. CDR3 length equals 15 residues. CDR3 DNA: TGTGCCAGCAGCGATCCGGGACAGGGACCCTACGAGCAGTACTTC. Its protein product is CASSDPGQGPYEQYF. Looking up the rest from reference TRBV5-4 and TRBJ2-7 gives the full variable domain: ETGVTQSPTHLIKTRGQQVTLRCSSQSGHNTVSWYQQALGQGPQFIFQYYREEENGRGNFPPRFSGLQFPNYSSELNVNALELDDSALYLCASSDPGQGPYEQYFGPGTRLTVT.

V and J are TRBV28 and TRBJ1-6, with no clear D. The germline V gene encodes CDR1 MDHEN and CDR2 SYDVKM. The CDR3 loop spans 14 amino acids. Trimming removed 7 bases at V and 7 bases at J, with 14 bases between. The CDR3, as DNA: TGTGCCAGCAAAGAGGTTTTGGTAAATTCACCCCTCCACTTT. It yields the protein CASKEVLVNSPLHF.

The gene calls are TRBV7-2 and TRBJ2-5; 7 bases are a match to TRBD2. CDR3 length: 14 residues. Per the germline V gene, CDR1 is SGHTA and CDR2 is FQGNSA. V shed 4 bases, J shed 5 bases, and the junction held 7 bases outside the gene matches. The CDR3 protein is CASSYRSGRETQYF. The CDR3 nucleotides read TGTGCCAGCAGCTATCGTAGCGGGCGGGAGACCCAGTACTTC.

This clonotype has a count of ten or more. The junction departs from germline at one end; a sequencing error may be responsible. This chain joins TRBV7-7 and TRBJ2-7; 12 bases line up with TRBD1. Germline V CDR1 and CDR2: SSHAT, FNYEAQ (reference sequence). The CDR3 is 15 residues long. The CDR3 nucleotides are TGTGCTAGCAGCCCTTCCGGGACAGGGGGCGACGAGCAGTACTTC. As protein: CASSPSGTGGDEQYF.

In its sample, this clonotype was seen many times. This chain joins TRBV27 and TRBJ1-2; D might be TRBD1 (5 bases). This CDR3 is built from 17 residues. CDR1 and CDR2 from the germline V gene are MNHEY and SMNVEV (reference sequence). The V gene lost 0 bases and the J gene lost 7 bases, with 21 bases spanning the gap. CDR3 sequence: CASSLSGPHVELVGYTF. CDR3 in DNA: TGTGCCAGCAGTTTATCGGGGCCCCACGTGGAATTGGTTGGCTACACCTTC.

This clonotype was picked up many times. V is TRBV4-3 and J is TRBJ1-2, with TRBD1 matching over 8 bases. Germline CDR1 reads LGHNA; CDR2 reads YSLEER. The V and J ends lost 4 bases and 2 bases, in that order; junction bases with no gene match: 6. CDR3 size: 15 residues. Here the CDR3 reads CASSPTGTGNYGYTF. The CDR3 region has the DNA TGCGCCAGCAGCCCGACCGGGACAGGAAACTATGGCTACACCTTC.

Many counts were recorded for this clonotype. The genes are TRBV6-5 and TRBJ1-5, with TRBD1 as a possible D gene (5 bases). Between the trimmed V and J ends, which lost 3 bases and 7 bases, there was a span of 10 bases. The germline V gene encodes CDR1 MNHEY and CDR2 SVGAGI. This CDR3 spans 13 amino acids. The CDR3 is CASSYGGKQPQHF. CDR3 nucleotides: TGTGCCAGCAGTTATGGGGGAAAACAGCCCCAGCATTTT.

This sequence joins TRBV20-1 and TRBJ2-7, with 9 bases identical to TRBD1. This CDR3 is built from 12 residues. Germline lookup yields CDR1 DFQATT and CDR2 SNEGSKA (reference sequence). V trimming: 3 bases; J trimming: 5 bases; junction bases outside the gene matches: 2. Written as DNA, the CDR3 is TGCAGTGCTAGGCGGACAGGGGACGAGCAGTACTTC. Its protein product is CSARRTGDEQYF.

In its sample, this clonotype was seen many times. The chain joins TRBV5-1 to TRBJ2-7; the D is unclear. Deletions cut 1 base from V and 2 bases from J, with 10 bases between. The germline CDR1 and CDR2 sequences are SGHRS and YFSETQ. CDR3 length equals 14 residues. This CDR3 is CASSLKPVTYEQYF. The DNA of the CDR3 is TGCGCCAGCAGCTTGAAACCGGTCACCTACGAGCAGTACTTC.

This clonotype has at least ten counts. This chain links TRBV2 with TRBJ2-7; 9 bases fit TRBD1. V was clipped by 4 bases and J by 6 bases; unmatched bases: 4. The length of the CDR3 is 13 residues. Germline V gene lookup returns CDR1 SNHLY and CDR2 FYNNEI. This chain's CDR3 is CASSVDRGGEQYF. For the CDR3, the DNA is TGTGCCAGCAGTGTCGACAGGGGGGGCGAGCAGTACTTC.

This clonotype was detected ten times or more. This chain links TRBV27 with TRBJ2-2; the D is unclear. Trimming took 6 bases from V and 2 from J, leaving 7 bases between them. Germline CDR1 MNHEY, CDR2 SMNVEV (reference sequence). CDR3 length: 13 residues. CDR3: CASSNLNTGELFF. CDR3 in DNA: TGTGCCAGCAGCAACCTTAACACCGGGGAGCTGTTTTTT.

This chain connects TRBV6-5 to TRBJ2-7; the D gene is possibly TRBD1 (5 bases). The CDR3 runs 14 residues. The ends were cut back, 4 bases at V and 2 bases at J, with 12 bases in the middle. Germline loops: CDR1 MNHEY, CDR2 SVGAGI. This chain's CDR3 is CASSSTQGPYEQYF. The CDR3 DNA is TGTGCCAGCAGTTCGACCCAGGGCCCCTACGAGCAGTACTTC.

The V gene is TRBV28, the J gene TRBJ1-5; tentative D call: TRBD1 (5 bases). With 6 bases removed from V and 5 bases from J, the gap between germline ends came to 11 bases. CDR1 is MDHEN, CDR2 SYDVKM, per germline. This CDR3 has 13 amino acids. CDR3 sequence: CASRPSGDQPQHF. The CDR3, as DNA: TGTGCCAGCAGGCCCTCGGGGGATCAGCCCCAGCATTTT.

This clonotype was recorded a few times. The CDR3 protein is CASSSTSGGVTGELFF. DNA for the CDR3: TGTGCCAGCAGTTCAACTAGCGGGGGGGTTACCGGGGAGCTGTTTTTT. The chain couples TRBV11-1 to TRBJ2-2; TRBD2 aligns across 13 bases. Germline V gene data show CDR1 as SGHAT and CDR2 as FQDESV (reference sequence). The V segment lost 6 bases and the J segment 5 bases; nucleotides outside the gene matches: 6. The CDR3 extends over 16 amino acids.

The chain couples TRBV12-3 or TRBV12-4 to TRBJ1-1, with D unresolved. The CDR3 is 16 amino acids. V shed 7 bases and J shed 4 bases, with 22 bases lying between them. The CDR3 sequence: CASTFDASTRGTEAFF. CDR3 nucleotides: TGTGCCAGCACATTCGACGCTTCGACCCGGGGCACTGAAGCTTTCTTT.

The chain has TRBV20-1 and TRBJ2-5, with 7 positions matching TRBD1. Germline-derived CDR1 and CDR2 are DFQATT and SNEGSKA (reference sequence). The CDR3 loop spans 12 amino acids. Trimming at V came to 3 bases and at J to 7 bases, leaving 5 bases not matched to a gene. Here the CDR3 reads CSASTTGLTQYF. The CDR3 DNA reads as TGCAGTGCTAGTACGACAGGGTTGACCCAGTACTTC.

In this sample, this clonotype turned up many times. CDR3 bases: TGTGCCAGCAGTTTACAGGGATTTAAAACTGAAGCTTTCTTT. As protein: CASSLQGFKTEAFF. This sequence joins TRBV6-5 and TRBJ1-1; tentative D call: TRBD1 (6 bases). Trimming removed 4 bases from V and 5 bases from J, with 14 bases in between. CDR3 length: 14 amino acids. CDR1 MNHEY and CDR2 SVGAGI come from the germline V gene.